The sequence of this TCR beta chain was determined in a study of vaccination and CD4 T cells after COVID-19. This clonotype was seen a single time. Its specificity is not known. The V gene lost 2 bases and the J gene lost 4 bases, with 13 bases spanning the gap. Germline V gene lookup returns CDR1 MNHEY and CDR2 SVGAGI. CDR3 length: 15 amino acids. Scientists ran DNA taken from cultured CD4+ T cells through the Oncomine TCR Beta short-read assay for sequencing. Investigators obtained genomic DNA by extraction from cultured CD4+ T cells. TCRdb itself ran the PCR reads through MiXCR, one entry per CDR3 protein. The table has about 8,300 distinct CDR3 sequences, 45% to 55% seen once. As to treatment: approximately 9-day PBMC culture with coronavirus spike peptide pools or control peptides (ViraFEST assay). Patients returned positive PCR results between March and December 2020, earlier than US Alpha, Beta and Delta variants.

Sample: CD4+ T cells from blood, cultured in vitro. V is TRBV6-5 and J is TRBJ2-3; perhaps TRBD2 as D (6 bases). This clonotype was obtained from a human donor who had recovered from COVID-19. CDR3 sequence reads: CASSYGGLYADTQYF. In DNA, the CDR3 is TGTGCCAGCAGTTACGGGGGGTTATACGCAGATACGCAGTATTTT.